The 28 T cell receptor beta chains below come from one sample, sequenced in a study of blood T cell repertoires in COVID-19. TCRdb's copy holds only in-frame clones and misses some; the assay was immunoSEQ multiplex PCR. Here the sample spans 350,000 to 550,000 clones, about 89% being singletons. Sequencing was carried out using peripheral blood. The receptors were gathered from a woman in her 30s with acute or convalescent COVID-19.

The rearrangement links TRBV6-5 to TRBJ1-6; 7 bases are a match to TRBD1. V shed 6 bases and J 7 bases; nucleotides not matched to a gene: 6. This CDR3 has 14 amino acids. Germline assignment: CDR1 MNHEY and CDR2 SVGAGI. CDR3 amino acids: CASRRTGRNSPLHF. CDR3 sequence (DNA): TGTGCCAGCAGGAGGACAGGACGAAATTCACCCCTCCACTTT.

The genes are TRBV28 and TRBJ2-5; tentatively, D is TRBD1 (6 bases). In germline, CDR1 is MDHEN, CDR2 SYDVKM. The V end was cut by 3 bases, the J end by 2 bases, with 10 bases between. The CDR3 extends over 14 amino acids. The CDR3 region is CASSFRQEQETQYF. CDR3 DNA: TGTGCCAGCAGTTTCCGACAGGAGCAAGAGACCCAGTACTTC.

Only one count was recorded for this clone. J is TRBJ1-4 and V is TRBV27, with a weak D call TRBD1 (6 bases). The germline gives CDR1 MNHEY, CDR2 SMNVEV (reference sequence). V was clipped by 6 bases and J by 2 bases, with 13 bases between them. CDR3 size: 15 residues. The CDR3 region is CASSVQGLTNEKLFF. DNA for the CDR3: TGTGCCAGCAGCGTACAGGGTTTGACTAATGAAAAACTGTTTTTT.

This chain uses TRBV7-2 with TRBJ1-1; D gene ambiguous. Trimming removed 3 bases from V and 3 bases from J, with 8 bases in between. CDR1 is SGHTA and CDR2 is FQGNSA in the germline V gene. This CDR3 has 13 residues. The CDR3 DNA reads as TGTGCCAGCAGCTTCGGCGGGGACACTGAAGCTTTCTTT. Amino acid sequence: CASSFGGDTEAFF. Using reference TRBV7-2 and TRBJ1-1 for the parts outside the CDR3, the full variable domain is GAGVSQSPSNKVTEKGKDVELRCDPISGHTALYWYRQSLGQGLEFLIYFQGNSAPDKSGLPSDRFSAERTGGSVSTLTIQRTQQEDSAVYLCASSFGGDTEAFFGQGTRLTVV.

CDR3 region: CASSGWGDGYTF. The CDR3 DNA is TGTGCCAGCAGCGGTTGGGGGGACGGCTACACCTTC. This chain joins TRBV9 and TRBJ1-2; perhaps TRBD1 as D (5 bases). V was clipped by 3 bases and J by 8 bases, with 11 bases between them. CDR1 and CDR2 (germline): SGDLS, YYNGEE. The CDR3 is 12 residues long. Filled out from reference TRBV9 and TRBJ1-2, the complete variable domain reads DSGVTQTPKHLITATGQRVTLRCSPRSGDLSVYWYQQSLDQGLQFLIQYYNGEERAKGNILERFSAQQFPDLHSELNLSSLELGDSALYFCASSGWGDGYTFGSGTRLTVV.

CDR3 residues: CASSPQTGSYGYTF. The CDR3 DNA is TGTGCCAGCTCACCTCAAACAGGGAGCTATGGCTACACCTTC. The gene calls are TRBV18 and TRBJ1-2; maybe TRBD1 (6 bases). The germline CDR1 and CDR2 sequences are KGHSH and LQKENI. Trimming stripped 3 bases from V and 4 bases from J, with 12 bases between. The CDR3 extends over 14 amino acids.

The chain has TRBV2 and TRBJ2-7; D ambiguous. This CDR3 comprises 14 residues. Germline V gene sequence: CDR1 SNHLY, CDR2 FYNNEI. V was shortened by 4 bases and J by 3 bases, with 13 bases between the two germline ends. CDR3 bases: TGTGCCAGCAGTGGAGAACCCGAAGTCTACGAGCAGTACTTC. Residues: CASSGEPEVYEQYF.

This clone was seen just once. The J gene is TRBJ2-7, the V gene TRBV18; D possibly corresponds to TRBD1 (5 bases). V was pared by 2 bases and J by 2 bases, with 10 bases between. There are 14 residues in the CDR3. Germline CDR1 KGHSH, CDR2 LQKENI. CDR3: CASSPDSQTYEQYF. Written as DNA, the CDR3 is TGTGCCAGCTCACCAGACAGCCAGACCTACGAGCAGTACTTC.

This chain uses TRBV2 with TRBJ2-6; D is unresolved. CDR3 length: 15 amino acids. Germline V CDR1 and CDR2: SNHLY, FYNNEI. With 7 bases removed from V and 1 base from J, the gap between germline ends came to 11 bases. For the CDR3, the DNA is TGTGCCAGCACCGCTCAGGCTTCTGGGGCCAACGTCCTGACTTTC. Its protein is CASTAQASGANVLTF.

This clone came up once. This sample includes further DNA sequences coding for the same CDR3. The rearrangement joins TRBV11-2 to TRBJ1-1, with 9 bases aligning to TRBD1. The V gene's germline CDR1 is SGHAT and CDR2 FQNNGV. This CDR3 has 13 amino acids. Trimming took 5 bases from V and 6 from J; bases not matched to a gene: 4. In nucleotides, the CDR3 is TGTGCCAGCAGCCTGGACAGGGGTGCTGAAGCTTTCTTT. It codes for CASSLDRGAEAFF.

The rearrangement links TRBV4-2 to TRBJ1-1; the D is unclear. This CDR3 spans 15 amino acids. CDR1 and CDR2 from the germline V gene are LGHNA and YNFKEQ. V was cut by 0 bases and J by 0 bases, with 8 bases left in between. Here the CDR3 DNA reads TGTGCCAGCAGCCAAGACCGGCGGGTGAACACTGAAGCTTTCTTT. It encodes CASSQDRRVNTEAFF.

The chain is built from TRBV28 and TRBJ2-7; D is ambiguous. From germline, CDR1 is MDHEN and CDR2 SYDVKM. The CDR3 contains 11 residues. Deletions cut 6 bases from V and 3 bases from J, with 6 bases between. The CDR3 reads CASSQYYEQYF. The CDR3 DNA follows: TGTGCCAGCAGCCAGTACTACGAGCAGTACTTC.

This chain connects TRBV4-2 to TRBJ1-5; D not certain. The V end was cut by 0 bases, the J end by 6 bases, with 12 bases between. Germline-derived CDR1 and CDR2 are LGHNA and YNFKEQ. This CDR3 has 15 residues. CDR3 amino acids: CASSQDGQVSQPQHF. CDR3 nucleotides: TGTGCCAGCAGCCAAGATGGGCAGGTCAGTCAGCCCCAGCATTTT.

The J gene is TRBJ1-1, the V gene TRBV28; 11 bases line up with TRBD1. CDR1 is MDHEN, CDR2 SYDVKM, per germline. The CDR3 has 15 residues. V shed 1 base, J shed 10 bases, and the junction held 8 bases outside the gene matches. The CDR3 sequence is CASSLSAGQGGAAFF. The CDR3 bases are TGTGCCAGCAGTTTATCTGCGGGACAGGGGGGAGCAGCTTTCTTT.

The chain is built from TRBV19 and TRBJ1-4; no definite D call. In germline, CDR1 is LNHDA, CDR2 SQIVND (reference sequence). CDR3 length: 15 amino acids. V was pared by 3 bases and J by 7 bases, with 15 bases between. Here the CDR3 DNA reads TGTGCCAGTAGTATTCTAGGGAGGAGTGGTGAAAAACTGTTTTTT. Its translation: CASSILGRSGEKLFF. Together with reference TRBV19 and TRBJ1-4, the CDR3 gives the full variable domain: DGGITQSPKYLFRKEGQNVTLSCEQNLNHDAMYWYRQDPGQGLRLIYYSQIVNDFQKGDIAEGYSVSREKKESFPLTVTSAQKNPTAFYLCASSILGRSGEKLFFGSGTQLSVL.

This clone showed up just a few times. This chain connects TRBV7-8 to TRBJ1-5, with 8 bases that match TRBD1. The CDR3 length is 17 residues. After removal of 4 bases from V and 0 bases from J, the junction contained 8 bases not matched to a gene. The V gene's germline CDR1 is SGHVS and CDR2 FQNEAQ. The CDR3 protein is CASSSYRGWFSNQPQHF. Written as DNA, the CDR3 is TGTGCCAGCAGCTCGTACAGGGGGTGGTTTAGCAATCAGCCCCAGCATTTT.

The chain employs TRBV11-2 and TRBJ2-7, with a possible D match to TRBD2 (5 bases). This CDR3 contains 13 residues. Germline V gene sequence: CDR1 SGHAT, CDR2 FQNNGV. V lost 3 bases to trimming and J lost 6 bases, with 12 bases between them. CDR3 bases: TGTGCCAGCAGCTTGAGGGATGTAACCGAGCAGTACTTC. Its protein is CASSLRDVTEQYF.

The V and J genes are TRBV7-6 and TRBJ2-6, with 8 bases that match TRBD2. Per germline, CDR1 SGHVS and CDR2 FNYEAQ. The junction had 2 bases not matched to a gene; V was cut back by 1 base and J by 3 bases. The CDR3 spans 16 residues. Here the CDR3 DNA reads TGTGCCAGCAGCTTAGTAGGGACTAGTGGGGCCAACGTCCTGACTTTC. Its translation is CASSLVGTSGANVLTF. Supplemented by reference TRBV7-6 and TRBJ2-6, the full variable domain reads GAGVSQSPRYKVTKRGQDVALRCDPISGHVSLYWYRQALGQGPEFLTYFNYEAQQDKSGLPNDRFSAERPEGSISTLTIQRTEQRDSAMYRCASSLVGTSGANVLTFGAGSRLTVL.

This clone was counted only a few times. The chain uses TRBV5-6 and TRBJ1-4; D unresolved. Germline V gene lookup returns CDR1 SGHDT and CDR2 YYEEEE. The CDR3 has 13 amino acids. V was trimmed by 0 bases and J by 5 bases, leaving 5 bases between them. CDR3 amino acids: CASSLGANEKLFF. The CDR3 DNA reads TGTGCCAGCAGCTTGGGCGCGAATGAAAAACTGTTTTTT.

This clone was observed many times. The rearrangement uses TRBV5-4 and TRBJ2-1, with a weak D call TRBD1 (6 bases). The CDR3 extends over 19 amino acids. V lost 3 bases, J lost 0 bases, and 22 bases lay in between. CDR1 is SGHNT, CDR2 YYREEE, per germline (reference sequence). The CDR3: CASSSRDTYLQSSYNEQFF. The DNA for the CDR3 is TGTGCCAGCAGCTCCCGGGACACGTATCTTCAGAGCTCCTACAATGAGCAGTTCTTC. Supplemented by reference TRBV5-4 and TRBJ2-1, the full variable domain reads ETGVTQSPTHLIKTRGQQVTLRCSSQSGHNTVSWYQQALGQGPQFIFQYYREEENGRGNFPPRFSGLQFPNYSSELNVNALELDDSALYLCASSSRDTYLQSSYNEQFFGPGTRLTVL.

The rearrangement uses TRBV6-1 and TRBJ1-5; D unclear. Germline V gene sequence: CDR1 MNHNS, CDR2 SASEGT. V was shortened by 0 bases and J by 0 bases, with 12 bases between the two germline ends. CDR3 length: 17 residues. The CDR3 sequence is CASSEALTEYSNQPQHF. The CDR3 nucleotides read TGTGCCAGCAGTGAAGCCTTAACAGAATATAGCAATCAGCCCCAGCATTTT.

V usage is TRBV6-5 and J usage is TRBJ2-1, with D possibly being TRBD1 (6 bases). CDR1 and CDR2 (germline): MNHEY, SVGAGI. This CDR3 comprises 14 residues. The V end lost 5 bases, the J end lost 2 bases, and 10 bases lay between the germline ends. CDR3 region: CASSPGAAYNEQFF. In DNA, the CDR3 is TGTGCCAGCAGTCCAGGGGCGGCCTACAATGAGCAGTTCTTC.

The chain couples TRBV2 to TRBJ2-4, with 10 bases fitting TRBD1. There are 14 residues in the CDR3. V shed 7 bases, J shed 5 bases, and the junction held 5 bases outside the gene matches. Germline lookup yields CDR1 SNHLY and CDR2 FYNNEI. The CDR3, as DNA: TGTGCCAGCAATCGACAGGGGGCGGAAAACATTCAGTACTTC. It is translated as CASNRQGAENIQYF.

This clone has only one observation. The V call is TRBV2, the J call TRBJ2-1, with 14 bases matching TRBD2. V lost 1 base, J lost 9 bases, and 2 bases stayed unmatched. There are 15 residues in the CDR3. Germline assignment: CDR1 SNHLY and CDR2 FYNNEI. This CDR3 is CASSEGTSGGIEQFF. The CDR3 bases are TGTGCCAGCAGTGAAGGGACTAGCGGGGGGATTGAGCAGTTCTTC.

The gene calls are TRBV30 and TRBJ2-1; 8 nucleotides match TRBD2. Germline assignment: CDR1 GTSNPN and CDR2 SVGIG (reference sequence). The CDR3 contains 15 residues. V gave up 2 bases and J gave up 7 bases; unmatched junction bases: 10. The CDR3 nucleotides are TGTGCCTGGAGTCGGCGGCGGGGGGTGTCAAATGAGCAGTTCTTC. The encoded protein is CAWSRRRGVSNEQFF. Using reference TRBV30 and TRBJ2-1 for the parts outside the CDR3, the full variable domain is SQTIHQWPATLVQPVGSPLSLECTVEGTSNPNLYWYRQAAGRGLQLLFYSVGIGQISSEVPQNLSASRPQDRQFILSSKKLLLSDSGFYLCAWSRRRGVSNEQFFGPGTRLTVL.

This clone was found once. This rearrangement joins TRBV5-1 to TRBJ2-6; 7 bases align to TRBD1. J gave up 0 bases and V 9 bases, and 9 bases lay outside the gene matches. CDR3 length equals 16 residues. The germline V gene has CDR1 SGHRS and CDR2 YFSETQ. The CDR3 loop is CATSGQSTSGANVLTF. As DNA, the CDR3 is TGCGCCACCTCGGGACAGTCCACCTCTGGGGCCAACGTCCTGACTTTC.

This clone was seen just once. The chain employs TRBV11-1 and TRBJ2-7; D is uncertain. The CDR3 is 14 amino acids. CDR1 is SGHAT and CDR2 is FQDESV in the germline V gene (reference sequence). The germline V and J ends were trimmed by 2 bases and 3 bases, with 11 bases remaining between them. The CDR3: CASSLSQVDYEQYF. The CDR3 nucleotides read TGTGCCAGCAGCTTATCGCAGGTTGACTACGAGCAGTACTTC. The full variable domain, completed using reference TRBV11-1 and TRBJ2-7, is EAEVAQSPRYKITEKSQAVAFWCDPISGHATLYWYRQILGQGPELLVQFQDESVVDDSQLPKDRFSAERLKGVDSTLKIQPAELGDSAMYLCASSLSQVDYEQYFGPGTRLTVT.

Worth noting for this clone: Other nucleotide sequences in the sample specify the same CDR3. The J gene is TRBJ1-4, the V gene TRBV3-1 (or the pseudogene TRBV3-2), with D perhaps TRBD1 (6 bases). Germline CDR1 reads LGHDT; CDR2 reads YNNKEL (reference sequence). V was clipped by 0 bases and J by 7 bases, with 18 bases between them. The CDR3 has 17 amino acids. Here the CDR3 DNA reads TGTGCCAGCAGCCAAGATCCAGGGGCCAGTCCTACTGAAAAACTGTTTTTT. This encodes CASSQDPGASPTEKLFF.